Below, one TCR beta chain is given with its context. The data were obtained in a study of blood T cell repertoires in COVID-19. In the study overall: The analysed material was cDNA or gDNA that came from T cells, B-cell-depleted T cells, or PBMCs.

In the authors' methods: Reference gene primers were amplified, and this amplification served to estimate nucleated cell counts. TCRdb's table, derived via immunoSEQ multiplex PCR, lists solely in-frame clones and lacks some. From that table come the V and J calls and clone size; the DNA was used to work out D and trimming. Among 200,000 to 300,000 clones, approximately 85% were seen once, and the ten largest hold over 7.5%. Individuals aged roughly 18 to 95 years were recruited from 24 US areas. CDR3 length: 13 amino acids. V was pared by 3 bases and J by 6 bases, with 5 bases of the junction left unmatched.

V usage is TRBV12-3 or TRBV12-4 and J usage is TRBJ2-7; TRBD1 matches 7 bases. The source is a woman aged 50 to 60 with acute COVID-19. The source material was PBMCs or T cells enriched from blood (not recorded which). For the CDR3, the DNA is TGTGCCAGCAGTTTTTCAGGGGGACGCGAGCAGTACTTC. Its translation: CASSFSGGREQYF.